Detailed here is one TCR beta chain. Its antigen specificity is not known. Base quality data are lacking; no much larger clone is found one base away. For sequencing of the TCRbeta CDR3 region, genomic DNA was extracted from the sorted cells. The immunoSEQ Assay was used to sequence the TCRbeta CDR3 regions. TCRdb stores this immuneACCESS table with in-frame sequences only. Part of the clones is absent; in the studies checked, under half of the shortfall reflects unresolved V genes, and no reason is known for the rest. In this sample the table shows approximately 73,000 clones, roughly 90% of which occur a single time. About 1.3% of the sample belongs to the ten largest clones. The CDR3 starts with the cysteine, ends with the phenylalanine, and has 14 residues. The CDR3 DNA has 42 bases and is translated from base 1. Reading the germline V gene gives CDR1 SGDLS and CDR2 YYNGEE. The junction carries 16 bases between V and J, which are trimmed by 4 bases and 6 bases respectively.

These data come from a study of OX40 agonist ivuxolimab in advanced cancers. For the wider study: Ivuxolimab, which targeted the costimulatory receptor OX40 (CD134), was an agonistic, fully human IgG2 monoclonal antibody. Intravenous ivuxolimab was administered to patients every 2 weeks at six dose levels: 0.01, 0.1, 0.3, 1.5, 3 and 10 mg/kg. Of the 50 to 55 dose-escalation patients, hepatocellular carcinoma was present in about 19, melanoma in around 15, renal cell carcinoma in 9 and head and neck cancer in 9. The purpose of peripheral TCRbeta sequencing was to test whether ivuxolimab changed TCR sequence diversity and led to clonal T-cell expansion. Patients were allowed to have had prior anti-PD-1, anti-PD-L1 or anti-CTLA-4 therapy, and around two fifths of the dose-escalation patients had been treated with checkpoint inhibitors. Partial responses were achieved by three dose-escalation patients, of whom one had hepatocellular carcinoma and two had cutaneous melanoma. A male proportion of roughly 80% and a mean age of roughly 58 years, ranging from 23 to 79, were recorded for the dose-escalation cohort. The paper describes the monotherapy dose-escalation part (N = 52 patients) of the phase I trial of ivuxolimab.

Results the study describes overall, beyond this receptor: On average, CD8+ T cells showed more expanded clones than CD4+ T cells after ivuxolimab. In the 0.1-3.0 mg/kg groups, partial responders had among the lowest normalized peripheral clonal expansion, particularly in CD8+ T cells. At doses of 0.1 to 3.0 mg/kg, clonal expansion of both CD4+ and CD8+ T cells in blood was seen between baseline and week 6. Which antigens the clonally expanded peripheral T cells were specific for was not determined. Low levels of normalized T-cell clonal expansion were also seen in some nonresponding patients.

Patients with autoimmune disease history or receiving systemic immunosuppression were excluded from the trial. Peripheral blood for TCR sequencing was drawn from every dose cohort at baseline, at cycle 4 day 1 and at cycle 7 day 1. Samples were obtained from an open-label, multicenter, first-in-human phase I dose-escalation trial of ivuxolimab. Adults with locally advanced or metastatic melanoma, renal cell carcinoma, hepatocellular carcinoma or head and neck squamous cell carcinoma were enrolled in the trial. Before TCR sequencing, CD4+ T cells and CD8+ T cells from peripheral blood were sorted into separate populations.

This TCR was sampled from an adult with an advanced solid tumor such as melanoma, head and neck, liver or kidney cancer. Sequencing was performed on CD4+ or CD8+ T cells sorted from blood, taken in a trial of the OX40 agonist ivuxolimab. The sequence links TRBV9 to TRBJ1-1, and TRBD1 may be the D gene, going by 6 matching bases. Here is the DNA: TGTGCCAGCAGCCCACGACAGGTGTCTGCTGAAGCTTTCTTT. Translated, it reads CASSPRQVSAEAFF.